This TCR beta chain was identified in a study of blood T cell repertoires in COVID-19 (dated by TCRdb to the early 2020s). For the study in its entirety: Collaborator samples came from the United States, Italy and Spain and covered acute and convalescent phases of COVID-19. The prospective study material was composed of cDNA or gDNA derived from T cells, B-cell-depleted T cells, or PBMCs. Deeply sampled blood TCRbeta repertoires from subjects exposed to, actively infected with, or recovered from COVID-19 were included in the dataset. The repertoires were released in a freely available public database meant as a resource for research on the immune response to SARS-CoV-2. The samples were drawn from the first 160 participants of the ongoing ImmuneRACE study and from 1,254 subjects provided by 6 global collaborators. Nearly every sample came with metadata listing a de-identified subject ID, COVID-19 status, age in years and sex. Where HLA class I and class II types were available, the types were taken from metadata supplied by the sample provider, not from assay-based typing. Points the paper makes about the study in general: Clinical and demographic metadata were provided uncurated, with the amount varying by source and participant.

Trimming accounts for 4 bases at V and 4 bases at J, while the number of junction bases matched to no gene is 8. CDR1 and CDR2, per the germline V gene, are SGHNT and YENEEA. The CDR3 contains 16 residues, cysteine and phenylalanine counted. CDR3 DNA only is kept here, 48 bases in frame from base 1. TCRbeta CDR3 regions were amplified from genomic DNA by means of the immunoSEQ Assay, a bias-controlled multiplex PCR. Per the source publication's procedure: Within the assay, amplification of reference gene primers was used to estimate how many nucleated cells each sample contained. To quantify the absolute abundance of each unique TCRbeta CDR3 rearrangement, sequence reads were collapsed and filtered. For each sample, productive Simpson clonality was calculated as the square root of Simpson's diversity index across productive rearrangements. TCRdb mirrors the immuneACCESS table, restricted to in-frame sequences. Some clones are absent from its copies; in checked studies, under half trace to an unresolved V gene, and the reason for the others is unknown. D and trimming were read from the DNA, whereas the V and J calls and clone size are those reported in that table. The sample table contains 140,000 or so clones; only one count was recorded for nearly 90% of them. The ten top clones hold 1.5% to 2% of the sample.

To note about this clone: Its specific antigen is unknown. No base-level quality is on record; no much larger clone is a single base apart.

The collaborating institutions used their own protocols to collect whole blood in K2EDTA tubes. For TCRbeta analysis, collaborator samples were shipped as frozen whole blood, as isolated PBMCs, or as DNA extracted from either sample type. The sequence derives from a man in his sixties or seventies with acute or convalescent COVID-19. What was sequenced was peripheral blood. The chain couples TRBV11-3 to TRBJ2-3; TRBD2 agrees with 10 junctional bases. The CDR3 is CASSSPSGGVADTQYF. The DNA is as follows: TGTGCCAGCAGCTCGCCTAGCGGGGGTGTCGCAGATACGCAGTATTTT.